This entry lists 18 T cell receptor beta chains sequenced from one sample in a study of cytomegalovirus exposure and HLA in healthy donors. This table comes from immunoSEQ multiplex PCR, and its TCRdb copy is limited to in-frame clones, with some not included. The sample comprises 150,000 to 200,000 clones, roughly 95% of which are singletons, and around 0.9% rests with the top ten. The specimen sequenced was PBMCs. The origin of the receptors is a woman younger than 30 in good health and CMV-seronegative.

The chain combines TRBV29-1 with TRBJ2-5; 9 positions agree with TRBD2. Germline trimming cut 5 bases from V and 4 bases from J; bases unmatched to any gene: 5. The CDR3 has 13 residues. From germline, CDR1 is SQVTM and CDR2 ANQGSEA. The CDR3 nucleotides read TGCAGCGTTAAGAGCGGGGGGCTAGAGACCCAGTACTTC. It is translated as CSVKSGGLETQYF.

The chain recombines TRBV7-9 with TRBJ1-2; 11 bases fit TRBD1. Germline values: CDR1 SEHNR, CDR2 FQNEAQ (reference sequence). Trimming removed 4 bases from V and 3 bases from J; junction bases left unmatched: 10. This CDR3 has 17 amino acids. CDR3 nucleotide sequence: TGTGCCAGCAGCTCCTCTTTAGGGACAGGGGGAGACTATGGCTACACCTTC. It specifies CASSSSLGTGGDYGYTF.

The chain couples TRBV11-2 to TRBJ2-7, with 7 nucleotides matching TRBD1. The J segment lost 6 bases and the V segment lost 5 bases, leaving 7 bases of the junction unmatched. Germline-derived CDR1 and CDR2 are SGHAT and FQNNGV. The CDR3 contains 13 residues. The chain's CDR3 is CASSRTGAREQYF. Written as DNA, the CDR3 is TGTGCCAGCAGCAGAACAGGGGCTCGCGAGCAGTACTTC. The full variable domain, with the rest looked up from reference TRBV11-2 and TRBJ2-7, is EAGVAQSPRYKIIEKRQSVAFWCNPISGHATLYWYQQILGQGPKLLIQFQNNGVVDDSQLPKDRFSAERLKGVDSTLKIQPAKLEDSAVYLCASSRTGAREQYFGPGTRLTVT.

The V gene is TRBV6-5, the J gene TRBJ2-5; TRBD1 agrees at 8 bases. In germline, CDR1 is MNHEY, CDR2 SVGAGI. The CDR3 is 11 residues long. Losses at the gene ends were 8 bases for V and 4 bases for J; bases not matched to a gene: 0. The CDR3 reads CASDRGETQYF. The CDR3 DNA reads TGTGCCAGCGACAGGGGAGAGACCCAGTACTTC.

The chain recombines TRBV15 with TRBJ1-5; possibly TRBD1 for D (6 bases). In germline, CDR1 is LNHNV, CDR2 YYDKDF (reference sequence). The CDR3 contains 16 residues. Trimming pared 0 bases from V and 0 bases from J, leaving 9 bases between. The CDR3 DNA follows: TGTGCCACCAGCAGAGATAGGGGGACTAGCAATCAGCCCCAGCATTTT. Amino acids: CATSRDRGTSNQPQHF.

The chain links TRBV27 to TRBJ2-7; 11 bases fit TRBD1. CDR3 length: 15 residues. In germline, CDR1 is MNHEY, CDR2 SMNVEV (reference sequence). After removal of 5 bases from V and 2 bases from J, the junction contained 5 bases not matched to a gene. DNA of the CDR3: TGTGCCAGCAGTGGGACAGGGGGTCTCACCTACGAGCAGTACTTC. Its protein product is CASSGTGGLTYEQYF.

The chain joins TRBV18 to TRBJ2-7, with TRBD2 matching 12 bases. CDR1 is KGHSH, CDR2 LQKENI, per germline. Unmatched junction bases numbered 5, after V lost 4 bases and J lost 1 base. This CDR3 spans 16 amino acids. The CDR3 loop reads CASSHTSGGHSYEQYF. The CDR3 nucleotides read TGTGCCAGCTCACATACTAGCGGGGGGCATTCCTACGAGCAGTACTTC.

This rearrangement joins TRBV6-6 to TRBJ1-4; D is unclear. The V end lost 2 bases, the J end lost 4 bases, and 11 bases lay between the germline ends. The germline CDR1 and CDR2 sequences are MNHNY and SVGAGI (reference sequence). This CDR3 is 15 amino acids long. The DNA for the CDR3 is TGTGCCAGCAGTTACACCGGAGGGCTTAATGAAAAACTGTTTTTT. This translates into CASSYTGGLNEKLFF.

The chain links TRBV5-1 to TRBJ2-3, with 8 bases matching TRBD2. Per the germline V gene, CDR1 is SGHRS and CDR2 is YFSETQ. The CDR3 runs 16 residues. The V and J ends lost 0 bases and 2 bases, in that order; junction bases with no gene match: 5. CDR3 protein: CASSLGSGGVTDTQYF. Written as DNA, the CDR3 is TGCGCCAGCAGCTTGGGGAGCGGGGGAGTCACAGATACGCAGTATTTT.

The chain combines TRBV19 with TRBJ2-7; 13 bases align to TRBD2. The CDR3 is made up of 20 amino acids. Germline V gene sequence: CDR1 LNHDA, CDR2 SQIVND (reference sequence). Trimming took 4 bases from V and 0 from J; bases not matched to a gene: 15. The CDR3 sequence is CASSRSGPGTSGASSYEQYF. The CDR3 DNA sequence: TGTGCCAGTAGTAGATCGGGGCCCGGGACTAGCGGGGCCAGCTCCTACGAGCAGTACTTC.

This clone is a singleton in its sample. V is TRBV5-4 and J is TRBJ2-3, with D hard to call. Germline V gene data show CDR1 as SGHNT and CDR2 as YYREEE (reference sequence). V lost 4 bases and J 2 bases, leaving 5 bases between the germline ends. The CDR3 totals 12 residues. The DNA of the CDR3 is TGTGCCAGCAGCCCTTACACAGATACGCAGTATTTT. Its translation is CASSPYTDTQYF.

This chain connects TRBV7-8 to TRBJ1-1, with TRBD1 identical over 7 bases. Germline-derived CDR1 and CDR2 are SGHVS and FQNEAQ. This CDR3 contains 16 residues. Trimming removed 5 bases from V and 1 base from J; junction bases left unmatched: 10. CDR3 protein: CASSKRQGARNTEAFF. For the CDR3, the DNA is TGTGCCAGCAGCAAGAGACAGGGAGCCAGGAACACTGAAGCTTTCTTT. Full variable domain (rest looked up from reference TRBV7-8 and TRBJ1-1): GAGVSQSPRYKVAKRGQDVALRCDPISGHVSLFWYQQALGQGPEFLTYFQNEAQLDKSGLPSDRFFAERPEGSVSTLKIQRTQQEDSAVYLCASSKRQGARNTEAFFGQGTRLTVV.

The CDR3 DNA sequence: TGCGCCAGCTCTGAGGGGACAAACTCCTACGAGCAGTACTTC. Encoded protein: CASSEGTNSYEQYF. The V call is TRBV5-1, the J call TRBJ2-7; maybe TRBD1 (6 bases). Germline V gene lookup returns CDR1 SGHRS and CDR2 YFSETQ. This CDR3 spans 14 amino acids. V was trimmed by 7 bases and J by 0 bases, leaving 14 bases between them.

The CDR3 here is CAWSVYQGEGQFF. CDR3 DNA: TGTGCCTGGAGTGTGTATCAGGGTGAAGGGCAGTTCTTC. V gene TRBV30 combines with J gene TRBJ2-1; TRBD1 is a possible D gene (5 bases). Per germline, CDR1 GTSNPN and CDR2 SVGIG (reference sequence). Trimming removed 0 bases from V and 12 bases from J, with 15 bases in between. The CDR3 sequence is 13 residues long.

This clone was recorded only once. The chain links TRBV6-1 to TRBJ1-2; possibly TRBD1 for D (5 bases). The V gene's germline CDR1 is MNHNS and CDR2 SASEGT. V lost 11 bases and J 4 bases, leaving 17 bases between the germline ends. This CDR3 region has 13 residues. CDR3 sequence reads: CASEIGAFYGYTF. DNA for the CDR3: TGTGCCTCAGAAATAGGGGCCTTCTATGGCTACACCTTC.

The chain links TRBV7-3 to TRBJ1-1, with TRBD1 as a possible D gene (5 bases). Germline assignment: CDR1 SGHTA and CDR2 FQGTGA. The CDR3 covers 14 residues. Trimming shortened V by 4 bases and J by 1 base, and 10 bases separated the two germline ends. CDR3 sequence: CASSSSGGNTEAFF. Here the CDR3 DNA reads TGTGCCAGCAGCTCCTCCGGGGGGAACACTGAAGCTTTCTTT.

The chain combines TRBV6-5 with TRBJ2-2; 10 nucleotides match TRBD1. J lost 6 bases, V lost 2 bases, and 3 bases had no gene match. This CDR3 contains 15 residues. Germline assignment: CDR1 MNHEY and CDR2 SVGAGI. The CDR3 is CASSYGTGVPGELFF. The CDR3 bases are TGTGCCAGCAGTTACGGGACAGGGGTACCCGGGGAGCTGTTTTTT.

The chain is built from TRBV7-2 and TRBJ1-4; maybe TRBD1 (5 bases). The CDR3 runs 15 residues. V was shortened by 5 bases and J by 7 bases, with 17 bases between the two germline ends. Germline V gene data show CDR1 as SGHTA and CDR2 as FQGNSA. The DNA of the CDR3 is TGTGCCAGCAGCCTAATCGGCAGGGTTGGTGAAAAACTGTTTTTT. This codes for CASSLIGRVGEKLFF. Supplemented by reference TRBV7-2 and TRBJ1-4, the full variable domain reads GAGVSQSPSNKVTEKGKDVELRCDPISGHTALYWYRQSLGQGLEFLIYFQGNSAPDKSGLPSDRFSAERTGGSVSTLTIQRTQQEDSAVYLCASSLIGRVGEKLFFGSGTQLSVL.